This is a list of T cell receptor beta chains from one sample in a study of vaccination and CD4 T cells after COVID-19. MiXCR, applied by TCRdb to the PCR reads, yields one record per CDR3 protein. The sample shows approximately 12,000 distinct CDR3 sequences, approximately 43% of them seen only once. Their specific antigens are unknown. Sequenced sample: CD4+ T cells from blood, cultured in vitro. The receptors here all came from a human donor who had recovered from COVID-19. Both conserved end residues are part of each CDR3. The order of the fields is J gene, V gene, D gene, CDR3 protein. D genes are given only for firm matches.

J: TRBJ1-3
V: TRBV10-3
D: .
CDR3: CAISAGSGRNTIYF

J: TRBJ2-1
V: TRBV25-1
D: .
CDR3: CASSSLHEQFF

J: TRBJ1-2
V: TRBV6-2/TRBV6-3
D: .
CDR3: CASSYDSNYGYTF

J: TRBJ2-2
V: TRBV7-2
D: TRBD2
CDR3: CASSFGLAGNTGELFF

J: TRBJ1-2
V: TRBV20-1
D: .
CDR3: CSAGGRNYGYTF

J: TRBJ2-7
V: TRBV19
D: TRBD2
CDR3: CASSIGAGAGYEQYF

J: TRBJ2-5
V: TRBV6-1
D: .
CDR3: CASRRDLQETQYF

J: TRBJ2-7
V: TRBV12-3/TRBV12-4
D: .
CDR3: CASQQSATVPGEQYF

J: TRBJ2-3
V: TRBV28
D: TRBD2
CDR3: CASTFLARTSGRRDTQYF

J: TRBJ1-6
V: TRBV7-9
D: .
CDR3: CASSLWYHPEVDSPLHF

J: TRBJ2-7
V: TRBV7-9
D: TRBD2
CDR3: CASSLARGGRAYEQYF

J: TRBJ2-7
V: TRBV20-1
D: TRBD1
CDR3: CSAPRTGTGEQYF

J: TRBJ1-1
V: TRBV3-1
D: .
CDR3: CASSQPRRLNTEAFF

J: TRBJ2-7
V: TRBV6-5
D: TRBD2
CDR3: CASSYSPGLAGGGYEQYF

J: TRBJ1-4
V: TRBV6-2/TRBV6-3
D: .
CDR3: CASKRHRGYGQNEKLFF

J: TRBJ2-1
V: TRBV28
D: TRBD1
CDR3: CASSARTYRGNEQFF

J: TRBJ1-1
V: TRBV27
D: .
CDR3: CASRDPGQGNTEAFF

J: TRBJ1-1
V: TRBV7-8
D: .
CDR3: CASSSDGAAFF

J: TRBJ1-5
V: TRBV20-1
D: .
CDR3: CSARSGINQPQHF

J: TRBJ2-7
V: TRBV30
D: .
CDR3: CAWSRSLGEQYF

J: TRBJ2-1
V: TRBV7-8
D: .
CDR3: CASSRLDEQFF

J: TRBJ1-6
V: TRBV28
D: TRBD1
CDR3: CASSFIALNRGNSPLHF

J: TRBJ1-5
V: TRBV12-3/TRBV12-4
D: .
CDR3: CASTLYSNQPQHF

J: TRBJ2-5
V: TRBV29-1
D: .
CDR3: CSVVGVQETQYF

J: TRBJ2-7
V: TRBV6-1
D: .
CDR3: CASSREGRVQYF

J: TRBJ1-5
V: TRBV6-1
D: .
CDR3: CASNVGYNQPQHF

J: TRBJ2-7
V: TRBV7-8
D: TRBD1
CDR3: CASSSTTGREQYF

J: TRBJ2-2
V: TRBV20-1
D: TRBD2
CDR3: CSARNLAGIGELFF

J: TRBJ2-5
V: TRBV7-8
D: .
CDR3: CASSKKRTAPSRQQETQYF

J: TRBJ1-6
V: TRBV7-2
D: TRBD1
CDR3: CASSPGRGGQHGSPLHF

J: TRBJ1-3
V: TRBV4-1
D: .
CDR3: CASTLRFGSGNTIYF

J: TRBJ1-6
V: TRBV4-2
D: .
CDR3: CASSQDDGQGSSPLHF

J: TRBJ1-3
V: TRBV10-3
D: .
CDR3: CAISESGGSGNTIYF

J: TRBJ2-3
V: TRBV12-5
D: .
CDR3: CASGPGTPGDTQYF

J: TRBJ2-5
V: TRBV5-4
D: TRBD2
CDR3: CASSAEPGLAGAWETQYF

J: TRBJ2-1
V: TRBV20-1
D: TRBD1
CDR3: CSKVGGQGHNEQFF

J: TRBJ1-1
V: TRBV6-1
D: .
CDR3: CASSEVPAGTEAFF

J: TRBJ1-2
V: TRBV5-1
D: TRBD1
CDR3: CASSLTGGNYGYTF

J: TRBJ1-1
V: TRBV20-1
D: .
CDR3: CSAPVRGNTEAFF

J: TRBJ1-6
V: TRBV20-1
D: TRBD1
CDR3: CSANHRDSWNSPLHF

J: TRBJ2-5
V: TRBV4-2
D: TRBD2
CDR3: CASSQPGTSGRDHQETQYF

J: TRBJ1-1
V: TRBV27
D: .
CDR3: CASRQNTEAFF

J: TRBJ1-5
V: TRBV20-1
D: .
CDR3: CSARGTREYQPQHF

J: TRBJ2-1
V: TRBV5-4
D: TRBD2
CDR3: CASSSGLAGGYNEQFF

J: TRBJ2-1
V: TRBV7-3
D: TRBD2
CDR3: CASSLIGLAGGHNEQFF

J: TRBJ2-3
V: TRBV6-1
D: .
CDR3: CASRELATDTQYF

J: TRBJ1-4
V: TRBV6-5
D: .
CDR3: CASSYSTASEKLFF

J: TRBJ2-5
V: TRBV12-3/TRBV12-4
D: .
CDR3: CASSSGGVQETQYF

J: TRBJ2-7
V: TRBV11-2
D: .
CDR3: CASSLILGEMYEQYF

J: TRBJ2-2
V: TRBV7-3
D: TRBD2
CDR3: CASSAVAGGGPGELFF

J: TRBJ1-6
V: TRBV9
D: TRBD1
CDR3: CASSGSEVIKESDRGNSPLHF

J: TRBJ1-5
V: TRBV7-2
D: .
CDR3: CASSTLGRVGQPQHF

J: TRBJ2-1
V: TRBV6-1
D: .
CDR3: CASRVTHNSYNEQFF

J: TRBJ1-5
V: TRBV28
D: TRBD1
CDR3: CASSLIPQGNSNQPQHF

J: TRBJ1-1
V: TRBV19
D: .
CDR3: CASSRRTVNTEAFF

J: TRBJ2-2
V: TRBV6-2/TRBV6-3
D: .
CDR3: CASSWTAANTGELFF

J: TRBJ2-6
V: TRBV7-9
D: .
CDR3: CASSLGIRERGSGANVLTF

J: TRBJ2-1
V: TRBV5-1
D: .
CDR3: CASSLSYNEQFF

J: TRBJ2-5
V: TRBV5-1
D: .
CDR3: CASSLRLTQETQYF